A selection of T cell receptor beta chains follows, all from one sample in a study of vaccination and CD4 T cells after COVID-19. These receptors lack a known antigen. TCRdb used MiXCR to reprocess the PCR reads, holding one entry per CDR3 protein. Of about 7,000 distinct CDR3 sequences listed, around half are singletons. The specimen was CD4+ T cells from blood, cultured in vitro. The receptors were gathered from a human donor in good health. CDR3s include the opening cysteine and the closing phenylalanine or tryptophan. The D gene is left open where the match is weak. Not all rows give a size; the values are once, few, many and, for expanded clones, a class.

V gene	D gene	CDR3 length	J gene	clone size	CDR3 DNA	CDR3 protein
TRBV20-1	NA	14	TRBJ1-2	few	TGCAGTGCTAGAGACCTGAGACGAGATTATGGCTACACCTTC	CSARDLRRDYGYTF
TRBV6-1	NA	13	TRBJ2-5	NA	TGTGCCAGCAGCGCGACAATAGAGGAGACCCAGTACTTC	CASSATIEETQYF
TRBV12-3/TRBV12-4	NA	13	TRBJ1-2	few	TGTGCCAGCAGTTTCACAGGAGGGTATGGCTACACCTTC	CASSFTGGYGYTF
TRBV7-3	NA	15	TRBJ1-1	few	TGTGCCAGCAGCTTGTCCCAGGGGCCCGGCACTGAAGCTTTCTTT	CASSLSQGPGTEAFF
TRBV6-1	NA	13	TRBJ1-2	few	TGTGCCAGCGGTGTGGGGGGGGTTGAAGGCTACACCTTC	CASGVGGVEGYTF
TRBV20-1	TRBD1	17	TRBJ1-6	NA	TGCAGTGCTAGAACATGGACAGGGGGGTCCTATAATTCACCCCTCCACTTT	CSARTWTGGSYNSPLHF
TRBV6-1	NA	10	TRBJ2-5	few	TGTGCCAGCAAGTTGGAGACCCAGTACTTC	CASKLETQYF
TRBV19	TRBD1	15	TRBJ1-5	few	TGTGCCAGTAGTACCAGGGGGCTCAAGGATCAGCCCCAGCATTTT	CASSTRGLKDQPQHF
TRBV10-3	TRBD1	14	TRBJ2-2	few	TGTGCCATCAGTGAGGGGGGACAGGGCAGGGAGCTGTTTTTT	CAISEGGQGRELFF
TRBV20-1	TRBD1	16	TRBJ1-6	few	TGCAGTGCTAGAGATTCCCGGACAGGGGATAATTCACCCCTCCACTTT	CSARDSRTGDNSPLHF
TRBV7-6	NA	15	TRBJ2-7	NA	TGTGCCAGCAGCTTGGAAGGGGGGAGCTCCTACGAGCAGTACTTC	CASSLEGGSSYEQYF
TRBV27	NA	16	TRBJ1-2	few	TGTGCCAGCAGTTTCTCCCGTGATGGGGGAAACTATGGCTACACCTTC	CASSFSRDGGNYGYTF
TRBV20-1	NA	13	TRBJ2-1	few	TGCAGTGCTAGAGAACCCCTAGCTCTCGAGCAGTTCTTC	CSAREPLALEQFF
TRBV6-5	NA	14	TRBJ1-1	NA	TGTGCCAGCAGTTTATTCAGGGCCAATACTGAAGCTTTCTTT	CASSLFRANTEAFF
TRBV7-2	TRBD1	16	TRBJ1-5	NA	TGTGCCAGCAGCCATGGACAGGCCGGGGATAATCAGCCCCAGCATTTT	CASSHGQAGDNQPQHF
TRBV20-1	TRBD2	13	TRBJ2-2	NA	TGCAGTGCCCCTTGGCCGGGAGGCGGGGAGCTGTTTTTT	CSAPWPGGGELFF
TRBV25-1	NA	16	TRBJ2-3	NA	TGTGCCAGCAGTGGGGCGGAAATTTCTAGCACAGATACGCAGTATTTT	CASSGAEISSTDTQYF
TRBV2	NA	13	TRBJ1-2	NA	TGTGCCAGCAGTGAAATGTGGGACTATGGCTACACCTTC	CASSEMWDYGYTF